One sample yielded the 23 T cell receptor beta chains listed below, sequenced in a study of T cell responses to AZD1222 COVID-19 vaccine (dated by TCRdb to about 2021). The sample's time point label is to be understood as: about 28 days (+/-7) after the second vaccine dose. The library relied on the immunoSEQ multiplex PCR assay. Sourced from immuneACCESS, this table was stored by TCRdb with only in-frame sequences that have V and J called. A share of the clones is absent; for the studies checked, an unresolved V gene accounts for under half, and the remainder has no known explanation. The sample table contains over 130,000 clones; only one count was recorded for 90% of them. The ten largest clones add up to under 4% of the sample. Sequencing was performed on peripheral blood, taken 28 days after the second AZD1222 dose. The receptors here all came from an adult who received the AZD1222 COVID-19 vaccine.

The V call is TRBV2, the J call TRBJ2-1; TRBD2 agrees at 16 bases. Germline-derived CDR1 and CDR2 are SNHLY and FYNNEI. The V gene end was trimmed by 7 bases and the J gene end by 15 bases; junction bases not matched to a gene: 6. The CDR3 extends over 13 amino acids. The CDR3 loop is CASNPGTSGRGFF. The CDR3 DNA reads TGTGCCAGCAACCCTGGGACTAGCGGGAGGGGGTTCTTC.

The genes are TRBV6-5 and TRBJ1-5; possibly TRBD1 for D (5 bases). The CDR3 consists of 14 residues. V lost 6 bases, J lost 0 bases, and 9 bases lay in between. Germline CDR1 reads MNHEY; CDR2 reads SVGAGI. Here the CDR3 DNA reads TGTGCCAGCAGCGGGGGGAATAGCAATCAGCCCCAGCATTTT. This codes for CASSGGNSNQPQHF.

This sequence joins TRBV7-2 and TRBJ2-7; tentative D call: TRBD1 (6 bases). There are 14 residues in the CDR3. Trimming cost V 3 bases and J 3 bases, with 12 bases left between them. The germline CDR1 and CDR2 sequences are SGHTA and FQGNSA. In nucleotides, the CDR3 is TGTGCCAGCAGCTTCGGTAGGGGGATCTACGAGCAGTACTTC. Its protein is CASSFGRGIYEQYF.

The chain is built from TRBV19 and TRBJ2-7, with TRBD1 matching over 8 bases. This CDR3 comprises 11 residues. Germline V gene sequence: CDR1 LNHDA, CDR2 SQIVND (reference sequence). The V and J ends lost 10 bases and 3 bases, in that order; junction bases with no gene match: 2. The CDR3 is CATTGGYEQYF. The CDR3 DNA reads as TGTGCCACAACAGGGGGCTACGAGCAGTACTTC.

CDR3 sequence (DNA): TGTGCCATCAGTGGGGAGAGGGGTCCTGAAAAACTGTTTTTT. It translates to CAISGERGPEKLFF. V gene TRBV10-3 combines with J gene TRBJ1-4; tentatively, D is TRBD1 (5 bases). Germline V lookup: CDR1 ENHRY, CDR2 SYGVKD. This CDR3 spans 14 amino acids. Trimming stripped 4 bases from V and 7 bases from J, with 13 bases between.

The genes are TRBV18 and TRBJ2-1; 7 bases match TRBD2. V was clipped by 3 bases and J by 0 bases; unmatched bases: 2. From germline, CDR1 is KGHSH and CDR2 LQKENI. The CDR3 runs 15 residues. CDR3 loop: CASSPGRASYNEQFF. CDR3 sequence (DNA): TGTGCCAGCTCACCGGGGAGGGCCTCCTACAATGAGCAGTTCTTC. Together with reference TRBV18 and TRBJ2-1, the CDR3 gives the full variable domain: NAGVMQNPRHLVRRRGQEARLRCSPMKGHSHVYWYRQLPEEGLKFMVYLQKENIIDESGMPKERFSAEFPKEGPSILRIQQVVRGDSAAYFCASSPGRASYNEQFFGPGTRLTVL.

The chain combines TRBV19 with TRBJ1-6; TRBD1 is a possible D gene (6 bases). CDR3 length equals 15 residues. The germline V gene has CDR1 LNHDA and CDR2 SQIVND (reference sequence). Trimming took off 3 bases at V and 9 bases at J, with 15 bases between the two ends. In DNA, the CDR3 is TGTGCCAGTAGTATTGGCGGGGGGCGCATTTCACCCCTCCACTTT. It translates to CASSIGGGRISPLHF.

The chain couples TRBV2 to TRBJ1-2, with a possible D match to TRBD1 (6 bases). V lost 6 bases and J 6 bases, leaving 14 bases between the germline ends. Germline V gene sequence: CDR1 SNHLY, CDR2 FYNNEI. The CDR3 has 13 amino acids. CDR3 in DNA: TGTGCCAGCAGAAAAGTGGGGGGCGATGGCTACACCTTC. As protein: CASRKVGGDGYTF.

The chain links TRBV25-1 to TRBJ2-7; no definite D call. V was pared by 2 bases and J by 2 bases, with 13 bases between. The CDR3 spans 15 residues. Germline assignment: CDR1 MGHDK and CDR2 SYGVNS. CDR3 sequence: CASSEGQAAPYEQYF. The CDR3 nucleotides read TGTGCCAGCAGTGAAGGGCAGGCCGCACCCTACGAGCAGTACTTC.

The chain recombines TRBV29-1 with TRBJ1-4; D unclear. Between the trimmed V and J ends, which lost 5 bases and 2 bases, there was a span of 9 bases. The CDR3 runs 13 residues. Per the germline V gene, CDR1 is SQVTM and CDR2 is ANQGSEA. As DNA, the CDR3 is TGCAGCGTTCTCAAGAGGACTAATGAAAAACTGTTTTTT. Translated: CSVLKRTNEKLFF. Based on the CDR3 plus reference TRBV29-1 and TRBJ1-4, the full variable domain is SAVISQKPSRDICQRGTSLTIQCQVDSQVTMMFWYRQQPGQSLTLIATANQGSEATYESGFVIDKFPISRPNLTFSTLTVSNMSPEDSSIYLCSVLKRTNEKLFFGSGTQLSVL.

This clone was detected a few times. This CDR3 is CASSPEGGRNTGELFF. CDR3 sequence (DNA): TGTGCCAGCAGCCCCGAAGGCGGAAGAAACACCGGGGAGCTGTTTTTT. This chain uses TRBV7-2 with TRBJ2-2; D ambiguous. Germline V gene data show CDR1 as SGHTA and CDR2 as FQGNSA. The CDR3 is 16 residues long. Trimming stripped 5 bases from V and 2 bases from J, with 15 bases between.

This clone was observed a handful of times. CDR3 region: CASSRGLGVNTEAFF. In nucleotides, the CDR3 is TGTGCCAGCAGCCGAGGACTGGGGGTAAACACTGAAGCTTTCTTT. V and J are TRBV7-8 and TRBJ1-1, with D tentatively TRBD1 (5 bases). This CDR3 comprises 15 residues. Per the germline V gene, CDR1 is SGHVS and CDR2 is FQNEAQ. V gave up 5 bases and J gave up 2 bases, with 15 bases separating them.

The chain recombines TRBV18 with TRBJ2-3, with D unclear. Trimming shortened V by 6 bases and J by 4 bases, and 11 bases separated the two germline ends. The germline V gene has CDR1 KGHSH and CDR2 LQKENI. The CDR3 length is 13 residues. CDR3 amino acids: CASSTTPADTQYF. The CDR3, as DNA: TGTGCCAGCTCCACCACACCGGCAGATACGCAGTATTTT.

The chain is built from TRBV5-1 and TRBJ1-6; tentative D call: TRBD1 (5 bases). V lost 5 bases and J 5 bases, leaving 11 bases between the germline ends. The CDR3 has 14 residues. CDR1 and CDR2 from the germline V gene are SGHRS and YFSETQ. CDR3 sequence (DNA): TGCGCCAGCAGGCCACAGGCTAATAATTCACCCCTCCACTTT. This translates into CASRPQANNSPLHF.

The chain employs TRBV7-9 and TRBJ1-1; 8 bases agree with TRBD1. With V trimmed by 4 bases and J by 6 bases, 4 bases remained unmatched. The CDR3 extends over 13 amino acids. Germline values: CDR1 SEHNR, CDR2 FQNEAQ (reference sequence). The CDR3 sequence is CASSSGQGSEAFF. The CDR3 region has the DNA TGTGCCAGCAGCTCTGGACAGGGCTCTGAAGCTTTCTTT.

This chain's CDR3 is CASSSSGRKDTQYF. CDR3 nucleotides: TGTGCCAGCAGCTCTAGCGGGAGGAAGGATACGCAGTATTTT. This chain links TRBV9 with TRBJ2-3; TRBD2 agrees at 11 bases. The trim removed 4 bases at V and 6 bases at J, leaving 4 bases unmatched. Looked up from germline, CDR1 is SGDLS and CDR2 is YYNGEE. This CDR3 comprises 14 residues.

This sequence joins TRBV7-8 and TRBJ2-7; TRBD1 matches at 8 bases. The V segment lost 3 bases and the J segment 6 bases; nucleotides outside the gene matches: 13. Per the germline V gene, CDR1 is SGHVS and CDR2 is FQNEAQ. The CDR3 consists of 16 residues. The CDR3 protein is CASSLGVDRGVSEQYF. Here the CDR3 DNA reads TGTGCCAGCAGCTTGGGGGTCGACAGGGGTGTAAGCGAGCAGTACTTC.

This sequence joins TRBV4-1 and TRBJ1-1; a possible D gene is TRBD1 (6 bases). V was pared by 4 bases and J by 7 bases, with 13 bases between. The CDR3 is made up of 13 amino acids. Germline V gives CDR1 MGHRA, CDR2 YSYEKL. The CDR3 DNA follows: TGCGCCAGCAGCCTCAGAGAGACAGGTGAAGCTTTCTTT. It codes for CASSLRETGEAFF.

The gene calls are TRBV30 and TRBJ2-1; D not certain. V gave up 1 base and J gave up 8 bases, with 15 bases separating them. The CDR3 is 14 residues long. Germline V gene data show CDR1 as GTSNPN and CDR2 as SVGIG (reference sequence). The CDR3 DNA is TGTGCCTGGAGTGCCTCTACCGACCGCGATGAGCAGTTCTTC. As protein: CAWSASTDRDEQFF.

In this sample, this clone turned up a few times. This chain uses TRBV11-2 with TRBJ1-6; 7 bases line up with TRBD1. Germline values: CDR1 SGHAT, CDR2 FQNNGV. CDR3 length: 14 amino acids. Unmatched junction bases numbered 9, after V lost 3 bases and J lost 13 bases. CDR3 sequence: CASSFGKAGGPLHF. The CDR3 coding sequence is TGTGCCAGCAGCTTCGGGAAGGCAGGGGGGCCCCTCCACTTT.

The chain joins TRBV6-2 or TRBV6-3 to TRBJ2-2; TRBD2 matches 9 bases. CDR1 is MNHEY and CDR2 is SVGEGT in the germline V gene. V lost 2 bases and J lost 0; bases outside the gene matches: 7. CDR3 length: 18 residues. CDR3 DNA sequence: TGTGCCAGCAGTTACGACTTAGCGGGAGCCGCGAACACCGGGGAGCTGTTTTTT. Translated, it gives CASSYDLAGAANTGELFF.

This clone has a single count. This chain links TRBV27 with TRBJ2-7; 7 bases agree with TRBD2. Germline V gene lookup returns CDR1 MNHEY and CDR2 SMNVEV (reference sequence). This CDR3 is 13 amino acids long. V lost 8 bases, J lost 4 bases, and 8 bases stayed unmatched. The CDR3 sequence is CASGGGPQYEQYF. CDR3 nucleotides: TGTGCCAGCGGGGGGGGTCCCCAATACGAGCAGTACTTC.

The gene calls are TRBV29-1 and TRBJ1-1, with TRBD1 matching 7 bases. From germline, CDR1 is SQVTM and CDR2 ANQGSEA. V dropped 6 bases and J dropped 11; count of bases not matched to a gene: 12. The CDR3 runs to 12 residues. The CDR3 sequence is CSVPGQDRGAFF. CDR3 in DNA: TGCAGCGTCCCTGGACAGGATCGAGGTGCTTTCTTT.